The clone carrying this T cell receptor beta chain was found a few times. Its target is not known. Other DNA variants within this sample encode the same CDR3. Trimming shortened V by 2 bases and J by 1 base, and 5 bases separated the two germline ends. CDR3 size: 13 residues. CDR1 and CDR2 from the germline V gene are MNHNY and SVGAGI (reference sequence). The sample comes from a study of cytomegalovirus exposure and HLA in healthy donors. For the study at large: Among 150 million to 200 million T cells, an earlier analysis found 117 million unique TCR beta sequences. From HLA-typed donors, an early data release held about 85 million unique TCRs. Study outcomes and limitations: A classifier reportedly called cytomegalovirus status with high sensitivity and specificity.

The study ran its PCR with 60 Vbeta and 13 Jbeta primers. Original processing notes: Unique TCR beta chains totaled some 80 million in a later count, with roughly 10 million of them shared. Here immunoSEQ multiplex PCR was the method, and the copy in TCRdb shows in-frame clones only, minus some. V, J and clone size reflect that table, while D and trimming were determined from the DNA. This table has more than 130,000 clones, over 60% appearing once. Sequencing input: PBMCs. The chain uses TRBV6-6 and TRBJ1-1; D gene uncertain. This clonotype originated in a woman aged 45 to 65 in good health and CMV-seronegative. This CDR3 is CASSYGENTEAFF. The CDR3 DNA follows: TGTGCCAGCAGTTACGGAGAGAACACTGAAGCTTTCTTT.